This T cell receptor beta chain was recorded in a study of cytomegalovirus exposure and HLA in healthy donors. Study-level information: Earlier results showed approximately 120 million unique TCR beta sequences derived from roughly 200 million T cells. General study results and limits: Across donors, presence/absence analyses took sequencing depth to be roughly uniform. The productive fraction for most TCR beta V segments was about 87% or about 30% in an earlier analysis. Immune exposure data for these donors was limited to CMV serostatus.

PCR amplification relied on 60 Vbeta primers (plus 13 Jbeta primers). Assay: immunoSEQ multiplex PCR; the TCRdb copy retains only in-frame clones and omits some. This sample has around 280,000 clones, with around 90% found just once. The germline V gene has CDR1 WSHSY and CDR2 SAAADI. The CDR3 totals 12 residues. Trimming took 6 bases from V and 5 from J, leaving 10 bases between them. With regard to this clone: No antigen is known for it.

Sample: PBMCs. This TCR was sampled from a woman between 18 and 29 years old in good health and CMV-seronegative. The chain is built from TRBV10-2 and TRBJ2-5; D ambiguous. The DNA of the CDR3 is TGCGCCAGCAGCCCCCTCGGGGAGACCCAGTACTTC. Its translation: CASSPLGETQYF.